This record concerns one TCR beta chain sequence. These data originate in a study of OX40 agonist ivuxolimab in advanced cancers. Study background: It was permissible to have had prior anti-PD-1, anti-PD-L1 or anti-CTLA-4 therapy, and over 35% had some.

The germline V gene encodes CDR1 SGHNT and CDR2 YYREEE (reference sequence). This CDR3 spans 15 amino acids. V was clipped by 4 bases and J by 7 bases; unmatched bases: 13. Researchers took blood at baseline, on cycle 4 day 1, and on cycle 7 day 1. The protocol was immunoSEQ multiplex PCR, while the TCRdb copy is restricted to in-frame clones and leaves out a portion. Of over 65,000 clones listed, about 83% were seen once; the top ten hold around 0.73%. The chain is built from TRBV5-4 and TRBJ2-7, with 8 bases identical to TRBD2. The receptor comes from an adult with an advanced solid tumor such as melanoma, head and neck, liver or kidney cancer. Material: CD4+ or CD8+ T cells sorted from blood, obtained in a trial of the OX40 agonist ivuxolimab. CDR3 residues: CASSPLAGSLEEQYF. Written as DNA, the CDR3 is TGTGCCAGCAGCCCGCTAGCGGGTTCCCTGGAGGAGCAGTACTTC.